This T cell receptor beta chain was captured in a study of cytomegalovirus exposure and HLA in healthy donors. The study's findings and limits: Later, an analysis showed that TCR beta chains associated with HLA were more clonally expanded than others that were equally common. One variant, a missense change in DCLRE1C, was linked in a later analysis to TCR beta V- and J-gene trimming.

This clone came up a few times. Its antigen is still unknown. V shed 0 bases and J shed 7 bases, with 10 bases lying between them. Germline V gene sequence: CDR1 SGHNT, CDR2 YYREEE (reference sequence). The CDR3 runs 13 residues. With 60 Vbeta and 13 Jbeta primers, the PCR was carried out. Data came from immunoSEQ multiplex PCR; TCRdb stores just in-frame clones and leaves some out. This sample has 75,000 to 95,000 clones, with approximately 64% found just once. Sequencing was carried out using PBMCs. The source of this sequence is a woman between 50 and 59 years old in good health and CMV-seropositive. This chain links TRBV5-4 with TRBJ1-2; D perhaps matches TRBD1 (6 bases). CDR3 loop: CASSLELGAGYTF. CDR3 sequence (DNA): TGTGCCAGCAGCTTGGAGCTGGGGGCTGGCTACACCTTC. Drawing the rest from reference TRBV5-4 and TRBJ1-2, the complete variable domain is ETGVTQSPTHLIKTRGQQVTLRCSSQSGHNTVSWYQQALGQGPQFIFQYYREEENGRGNFPPRFSGLQFPNYSSELNVNALELDDSALYLCASSLELGAGYTFGSGTRLTVV.